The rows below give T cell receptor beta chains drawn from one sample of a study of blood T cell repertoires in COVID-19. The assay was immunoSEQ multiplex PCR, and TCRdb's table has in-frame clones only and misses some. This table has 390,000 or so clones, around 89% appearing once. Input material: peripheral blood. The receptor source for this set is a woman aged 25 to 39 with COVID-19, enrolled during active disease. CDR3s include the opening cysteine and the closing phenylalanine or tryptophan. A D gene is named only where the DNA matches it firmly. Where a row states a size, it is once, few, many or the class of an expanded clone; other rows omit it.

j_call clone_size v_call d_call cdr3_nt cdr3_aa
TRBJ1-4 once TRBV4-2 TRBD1 TGTGCCAGCAGCCAAGACGGGACAGGGAATGAAAAACTGTTTTTT CASSQDGTGNEKLFF
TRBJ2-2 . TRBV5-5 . TGTGCCAGCAGCTTGGACGGACGGACGGACTATGTCAGGGAGCTGTTTTTT CASSLDGRTDYVRELFF
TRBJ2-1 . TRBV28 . TGTGCCAGCAGCCAATACTCGACAGGGAGGAAGAATTACAATGAGCAGTTCTTC CASSQYSTGRKNYNEQFF
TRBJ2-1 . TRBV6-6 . TGTGCCAGCAGTTACGACCCGGGCAATGAGCAGTTCTTC CASSYDPGNEQFF
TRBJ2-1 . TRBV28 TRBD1 TGTGCCAGCAGTTTCCCGGAGACAGGGAATGAGCAGTTCTTC CASSFPETGNEQFF
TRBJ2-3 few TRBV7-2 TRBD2 TGTGCCAGCAGCCCCGCGCTCGCGGGGGGTACACTAAGCACAGATACGCAGTATTTT CASSPALAGGTLSTDTQYF
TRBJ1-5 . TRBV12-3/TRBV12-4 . TGTGCCAGCAGTCGAATCGGGAAGGGGCCCCAGCATTTT CASSRIGKGPQHF
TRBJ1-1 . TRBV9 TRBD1 TGTGCCAGCAGCCAACGACAGGGGATGTTGAGCGCTGAAGCTTTCTTT CASSQRQGMLSAEAFF
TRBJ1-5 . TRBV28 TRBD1 TGTGCCAGCAGTTTCACAGGGGGCCACCAGCCCCAGCATTTT CASSFTGGHQPQHF
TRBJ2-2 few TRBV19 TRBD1 TGTGCCAGTAGTTTCGGGCAGGGGGTCGGCACCGGGGAGCTGTTTTTT CASSFGQGVGTGELFF
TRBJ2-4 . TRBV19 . TGTGCCAGTAGTATCTTAGGGACTGACTACCGACTTCAAAACATTCAGTACTTC CASSILGTDYRLQNIQYF
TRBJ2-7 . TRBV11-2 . TGTGCCAGCAGCTTCGCAGGGGCAGACACCTCCTACGAGCAGTACTTC CASSFAGADTSYEQYF
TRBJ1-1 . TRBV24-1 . TGTGCCGTACAGGGTGAAATGAACACTGAAGCTTTCTTT CAVQGEMNTEAFF
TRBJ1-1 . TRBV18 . TGTGCCAGCTCACTAGGACAGTCCAGGAACACTGAAGCTTTCTTT CASSLGQSRNTEAFF
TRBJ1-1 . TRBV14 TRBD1 TGTGCCAGCAGCCAAGTGGACAGGGGAGCTTTCTTT CASSQVDRGAFF
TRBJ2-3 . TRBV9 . TGTGCCAGCAGCGTAGCTAGCCTAGCCTCGGATACGCAGTATTTT CASSVASLASDTQYF
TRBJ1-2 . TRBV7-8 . TGTGCCAGCAGCCCCCAAGTGGGGCAGGCAATCTATGGCTACACCTTC CASSPQVGQAIYGYTF
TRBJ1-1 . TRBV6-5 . TGTGCCAGCGCAACTCAGGGGCAGGGGACTGAAGCTTTCTTT CASATQGQGTEAFF
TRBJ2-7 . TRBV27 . TGTGCCAGCCCCCTGGTGAAGGCAGGGGAACCCTACGAGCAGTACTTC CASPLVKAGEPYEQYF
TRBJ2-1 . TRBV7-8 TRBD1 TGTGCCAGCAGCCATGACCCGGCCGGGACAGGGATTGCCAATGAGCAGTTCTTC CASSHDPAGTGIANEQFF
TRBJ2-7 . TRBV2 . TGTGCCAGCAGTCGACCCCCCGGGACATCTTCCTACGAGCAGTACTTC CASSRPPGTSSYEQYF
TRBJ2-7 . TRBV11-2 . TGTGCCAGCAGCTATGGGGGGGGGACAACCTCCTACGAGCAGTACTTC CASSYGGGTTSYEQYF
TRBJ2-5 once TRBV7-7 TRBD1 TGTGCTAGCAGCAATGATGGACAGGGAGTGGAGACCCAGTACTTC CASSNDGQGVETQYF
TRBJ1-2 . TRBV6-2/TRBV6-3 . TGTGCCAGCAGTTACAACCAGGGTACTTACTATGGCTACACCTTC CASSYNQGTYYGYTF
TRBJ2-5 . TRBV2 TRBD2 TGTGCCAGCAGTTCCCCACGACTAGCGGGGGGTTACCAAGAGACCCAGTACTTC CASSSPRLAGGYQETQYF
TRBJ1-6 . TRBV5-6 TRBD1 TGTGCCAGCAGCTCTCTCGCCGGGACAGGGACTTCACCCCTCCACTTT CASSSLAGTGTSPLHF
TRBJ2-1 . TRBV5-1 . TGCGCCAGCAGCCCCATTGGACTAACTAACTCCTACAATGAGCAGTTCTTC CASSPIGLTNSYNEQFF
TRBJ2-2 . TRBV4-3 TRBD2 TGCGCCAGCAGCCAAGCGGGAGGCGGGGGGTATCACGGGGAGCTGTTTTTT CASSQAGGGGYHGELFF
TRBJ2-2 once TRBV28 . TGTGCCAGCAGTACAGGGAGGGCCGGGGAGCTGTTTTTT CASSTGRAGELFF
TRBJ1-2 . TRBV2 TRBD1 TGTGCCGGTGCCCGGGACAGGAGTTTTTCTGGCTACACCTTC CAGARDRSFSGYTF
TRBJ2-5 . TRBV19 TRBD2 TGTGCCAGTAGTAGGACTAGTGAGGAGACCCAGTACTTC CASSRTSEETQYF
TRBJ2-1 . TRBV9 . TGTGCCAGCAGCGTAGGGCAGGGGCTGGGCTCCTACAATGAGCAGTTCTTC CASSVGQGLGSYNEQFF
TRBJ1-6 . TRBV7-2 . TGTGCCAGCAGCTTAACGGCAGGGCAAAATTCACCCCTCCACTTT CASSLTAGQNSPLHF